The 7 T cell receptor beta chains in this list originate from one sample, sequenced in a study of human T cells and chemical hapten exposure. TCRdb passed the RACE reads through MiXCR, listing each CDR3 protein once. The profile shows tens of thousands of distinct CDR3 sequences, around a tenth of them singletons. Stated time point: patch test 3, about 24 weeks after DPC sensitization. Stated treatment: therapeutic diphenylcyclopropenone sensitization with weekly scalp DPC. Before extraction, the whole blood was not fractionated, and total RNA was taken from it. The material sequenced was whole blood, taken in connection with sensitization to the hapten diphenylcyclopropenone (DPC). Receptor source: a man aged 50-60 years with alopecia areata. Some clones in this sample may be carry-over from other donors' samples.

There are a few counts of this clonotype. The rearrangement joins TRBV12-3 or TRBV12-4 to TRBJ2-7; TRBD1 or TRBD2 may be the D gene (5 bases each). Trimming removed 5 bases at V and 3 bases at J, with 17 bases between. This CDR3 has 15 amino acids. The CDR3, as DNA: TGTGCCAGCAGTCTAACCGGGGCGGGTTACTACGAGCAGTACTTC. Protein: CASSLTGAGYYEQYF.

This clonotype was seen many times. The genes are TRBV7-2 and TRBJ2-1, with 12 nucleotides matching TRBD2. CDR3 length: 16 residues. The V gene's germline CDR1 is SGHTA and CDR2 FQGNSA. V shed 1 base, J shed 8 bases, and the junction held 6 bases outside the gene matches. The CDR3 DNA sequence: TGTGCCAGCAGCTTAGGGCTAGCGGGAGGGCCTGATGAGCAGTTCTTC. Encoded protein: CASSLGLAGGPDEQFF.

This rearrangement joins TRBV11-2 to TRBJ2-2; D ambiguous. The CDR3 sequence is 12 residues long. Germline-derived CDR1 and CDR2 are SGHAT and FQNNGV. V was shortened by 0 bases and J by 8 bases, with 4 bases between the two germline ends. The CDR3 loop reads CASSLDVGELFF. CDR3 coding DNA: TGTGCCAGCAGCTTAGATGTGGGGGAGCTGTTTTTT.

This chain connects TRBV7-9 to TRBJ2-3; TRBD1 aligns across 7 bases. Germline lookup yields CDR1 SEHNR and CDR2 FQNEAQ (reference sequence). Unmatched junction bases numbered 6, after V lost 4 bases and J lost 2 bases. The CDR3 is 15 residues long. The CDR3 protein is CASSYNRGDTDTQYF. CDR3 in DNA: TGTGCCAGCAGCTACAACAGGGGTGACACAGATACGCAGTATTTT.

The V call is TRBV6-5, the J call TRBJ1-2; D is unclear. Trimming removed 6 bases at V and 5 bases at J, with 10 bases between. Germline assignment: CDR1 MNHEY and CDR2 SVGAGI. This CDR3 has 12 residues. The CDR3 DNA reads TGTGCCAGCAGCGCGAGGTCTTATGGCTACACCTTC. Protein sequence: CASSARSYGYTF.

This clonotype was seen a few times. The chain employs TRBV20-1 and TRBJ1-4; D is perhaps TRBD1 (6 bases). The V end was cut by 7 bases, the J end by 10 bases, with 13 bases between. This CDR3 is built from 11 residues. From germline, CDR1 is DFQATT and CDR2 SNEGSKA (reference sequence). CDR3 region: CSGGQGGKLFF. In DNA, the CDR3 is TGCAGTGGGGGGCAGGGAGGAAAACTGTTTTTT.

This chain joins TRBV7-6 and TRBJ2-3; 11 nucleotides match TRBD2. In germline, CDR1 is SGHVS, CDR2 FNYEAQ. The CDR3 length is 18 residues. V lost 4 bases, J lost 6 bases, and 15 bases stayed unmatched. The CDR3 region is CASSSPGALTSGSDTQYF. The CDR3, as DNA: TGTGCCAGCAGCTCCCCAGGGGCCCTTACTAGCGGGAGTGATACGCAGTATTTT.